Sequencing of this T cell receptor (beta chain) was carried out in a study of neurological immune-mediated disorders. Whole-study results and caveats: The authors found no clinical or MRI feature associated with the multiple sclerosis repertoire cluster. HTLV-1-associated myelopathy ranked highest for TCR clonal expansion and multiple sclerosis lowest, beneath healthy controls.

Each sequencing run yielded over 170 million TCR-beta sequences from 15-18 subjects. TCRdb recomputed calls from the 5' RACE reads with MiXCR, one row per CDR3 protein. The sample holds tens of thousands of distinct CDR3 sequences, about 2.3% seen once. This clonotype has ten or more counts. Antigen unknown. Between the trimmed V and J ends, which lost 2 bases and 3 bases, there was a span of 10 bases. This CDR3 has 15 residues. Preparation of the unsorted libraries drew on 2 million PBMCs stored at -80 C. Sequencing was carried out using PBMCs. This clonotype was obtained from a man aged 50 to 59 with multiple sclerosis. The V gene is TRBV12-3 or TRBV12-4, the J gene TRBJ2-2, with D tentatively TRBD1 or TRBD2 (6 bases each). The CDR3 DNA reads TGTGCCAGCAGTTTACGGGGGCCCTACACCGGGGAGCTGTTTTTT. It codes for CASSLRGPYTGELFF.